Sequencing of this T cell receptor beta chain was carried out in a study of T cell responses to AZD1222 COVID-19 vaccine. General study findings and limits: Two AZD1222 administrations were followed by greater Spike-specific TCR breadth and depth. After the peak T cell response, and only then, were repertoires sampled. Close to half of spike-specific TCRs reportedly recognize unmutated variant regions. Vaccine-related CD4 TCRs covered spike, predominating at 160-218 and 743-854.

CDR3 length: 11 residues. Germline V gene sequence: CDR1 DFQATT, CDR2 SNEGSKA (reference sequence). The V and J ends lost 6 bases and 2 bases respectively, with 7 bases between them. A remark on this clone: Its antigen is not known.

The method was immunoSEQ multiplex PCR; TCRdb's version includes in-frame clones alone and lacks a portion of them. The sample includes 75,000 to 90,000 clones, more than 90% of them seen just once. This clonotype was obtained from an adult in good health. The rearrangement uses TRBV20-1 and TRBJ2-5; D not resolved. Sequenced here: peripheral blood, sampled on day 0 of AZD1222 vaccination. The CDR3 coding sequence is TGCAGTGCCCCAGAACAAGAGACCCAGTACTTC. Translated: CSAPEQETQYF.